The 32 T cell receptor beta chains below were found in one sample sequenced in a study of T cell changes during pregnancy in multiple sclerosis. Assay: immunoSEQ multiplex PCR; the TCRdb copy retains only in-frame clones and omits some. The sample lists about 44,000 clones, roughly 87% occurring once. The source material was CD4+ T cells from peripheral blood mononuclear cells, sampled after pregnancy. The origin of the receptors is a female donor with multiple sclerosis, enrolled in a pregnancy study.

This chain links TRBV28 with TRBJ1-2; D remains ambiguous. The CDR3 is 12 amino acids. Trimming stripped 3 bases from V and 5 bases from J, with 7 bases between. Germline V CDR1 and CDR2: MDHEN, SYDVKM. CDR3 region: CASSFPLYGYTF. DNA of the CDR3: TGTGCCAGCAGTTTCCCCCTGTATGGCTACACCTTC.

The CDR3 bases are TGTGCCAGCAGTTCCACTAGACGCGAGCAGTACTTC. It encodes CASSSTRREQYF. The chain employs TRBV28 and TRBJ2-7; maybe TRBD2 (5 bases). This CDR3 is 12 amino acids long. V shed 4 bases and J shed 6 bases, with 10 bases lying between them. Germline loops: CDR1 MDHEN, CDR2 SYDVKM.

In DNA, the CDR3 is TGTGCCAGCAAGACAGGGGGCCGGGTATTTGGGGCCAACGTCCTGACTTTC. Translating it yields CASKTGGRVFGANVLTF. The chain links TRBV2 to TRBJ2-6, with 10 nucleotides matching TRBD1. The trim removed 7 bases at V and 3 bases at J, leaving 9 bases unmatched. Germline V gives CDR1 SNHLY, CDR2 FYNNEI. CDR3 length: 17 amino acids. The full variable domain, in which reference TRBV2 and TRBJ2-6 provide the parts outside the CDR3, is EPEVTQTPSHQVTQMGQEVILRCVPISNHLYFYWYRQILGQKVEFLVSFYNNEISEKSEIFDDQFSVERPDGSNFTLKIRSTKLEDSAMYFCASKTGGRVFGANVLTFGAGSRLTVL.

This chain links TRBV25-1 with TRBJ2-1; a weak D match, TRBD1 (6 bases). CDR3 length: 12 residues. The V end was cut by 6 bases, the J end by 10 bases, with 13 bases between. Germline V gives CDR1 MGHDK, CDR2 SYGVNS. The CDR3 loop is CASRQGLYEQFF. Here the CDR3 DNA reads TGTGCCAGCAGGCAGGGGTTATACGAGCAGTTCTTC.

V and J are TRBV10-3 and TRBJ2-1; 10 nucleotides agree with TRBD2. This CDR3 comprises 13 residues. The germline V gene encodes CDR1 ENHRY and CDR2 SYGVKD. With 6 bases clipped from V and 8 bases from J, the junction kept 4 bases outside the gene matches. CDR3 loop: CAIRLAGVDEQFF. The CDR3 bases are TGTGCCATCAGGCTAGCGGGAGTAGATGAGCAGTTCTTC.

This chain uses TRBV9 with TRBJ2-1; 7 bases align to TRBD2. The CDR3 loop spans 17 amino acids. Losses at the gene ends were 3 bases for V and 0 bases for J; bases not matched to a gene: 9. Looked up from germline, CDR1 is SGDLS and CDR2 is YYNGEE. CDR3 protein: CASSEPSGISSYNEQFF. DNA for the CDR3: TGTGCCAGCAGCGAACCAAGCGGGATTAGCTCCTACAATGAGCAGTTCTTC.

The chain employs TRBV19 and TRBJ2-3; possibly TRBD1 for D (5 bases). The germline V gene has CDR1 LNHDA and CDR2 SQIVND (reference sequence). The CDR3 extends over 15 amino acids. The V and J ends lost 1 base and 0 bases respectively, with 8 bases between them. This CDR3 reads CASSIGQGSTDTQYF. The CDR3 DNA follows: TGTGCCAGTAGTATAGGGCAGGGTAGCACAGATACGCAGTATTTT.

This clone occurred a few times. The chain employs TRBV19 and TRBJ1-5, with TRBD1 matching 11 bases. In germline, CDR1 is LNHDA, CDR2 SQIVND (reference sequence). This CDR3 has 15 amino acids. V trimming: 6 bases; J trimming: 6 bases; junction bases outside the gene matches: 7. The CDR3 sequence: CASSGQGASGQPQHF. For the CDR3, the DNA is TGTGCCAGTAGCGGACAGGGGGCTTCGGGTCAGCCCCAGCATTTT.

This clone was counted once. The chain carries TRBV18 and TRBJ2-7, with TRBD1 identical over 11 bases. The germline gives CDR1 KGHSH, CDR2 LQKENI. V trimming: 4 bases; J trimming: 6 bases; junction bases outside the gene matches: 2. The CDR3 contains 13 residues. The CDR3 is CASSQGQGGEQYF. The CDR3 DNA is TGTGCCAGCTCACAGGGACAGGGGGGCGAGCAGTACTTC.

The chain uses TRBV30 and TRBJ1-2, with TRBD1 matching over 8 bases. The length of the CDR3 is 14 residues. The trim removed 3 bases at V and 1 base at J, leaving 4 bases unmatched. Germline CDR1 reads GTSNPN; CDR2 reads SVGIG (reference sequence). The CDR3 DNA reads TGTGCCTGGAGGGGGACAGGATTTAACTATGGCTACACCTTC. This gives the protein CAWRGTGFNYGYTF.

The V gene is TRBV6-6, the J gene TRBJ2-5; D might be TRBD2 (5 bases). Looked up from germline, CDR1 is MNHNY and CDR2 is SVGAGI (reference sequence). V was clipped by 6 bases and J by 5 bases, with 22 bases between them. The length of the CDR3 is 16 residues. CDR3: CASSQGDPTRKETQYF. DNA for the CDR3: TGTGCCAGCAGCCAAGGCGACCCAACTAGAAAGGAGACCCAGTACTTC.

The table lists this clone with a few counts. The chain employs TRBV5-1 and TRBJ2-2; D remains unclear. The CDR3 has 14 residues. Trimming took 1 base from V and 6 from J, leaving 10 bases between them. Germline V gene data show CDR1 as SGHRS and CDR2 as YFSETQ. CDR3 region: CASSLFPPAGELFF. The CDR3 region has the DNA TGCGCCAGCAGCTTGTTCCCCCCGGCCGGGGAGCTGTTTTTT. Supplemented by reference TRBV5-1 and TRBJ2-2, the full variable domain reads KAGVTQTPRYLIKTRGQQVTLSCSPISGHRSVSWYQQTPGQGLQFLFEYFSETQRNKGNFPGRFSGRQFSNSRSEMNVSTLELGDSALYLCASSLFPPAGELFFGEGSRLTVL.

V gene TRBV7-6 combines with J gene TRBJ2-7; 8 nucleotides line up with TRBD2. The germline gives CDR1 SGHVS, CDR2 FNYEAQ. The CDR3 is made up of 14 amino acids. Trimming removed 1 base from V and 6 bases from J; junction bases left unmatched: 5. Here the CDR3 reads CASSLEAGGPEQYF. The CDR3 DNA sequence: TGTGCCAGCAGCTTAGAGGCGGGAGGTCCCGAGCAGTACTTC.

V usage is TRBV2 and J usage is TRBJ2-7; 9 bases line up with TRBD1. This CDR3 has 13 amino acids. J lost 4 bases, V lost 8 bases, and 6 bases had no gene match. Germline CDR1 and CDR2: SNHLY and FYNNEI. CDR3 region: CASGSGQGYEQYF. In nucleotides, the CDR3 is TGTGCCAGCGGATCGGGACAGGGTTACGAGCAGTACTTC.

CDR3 bases: TGTGCCAGCAGCTTAAATTCTGGCGGATACGGGTACTACGAGCAGTACTTC. Protein product: CASSLNSGGYGYYEQYF. The chain recombines TRBV7-8 with TRBJ2-7; D uncertain. V lost 2 bases and J 3 bases, leaving 20 bases between the germline ends. The CDR3 covers 17 residues. The germline gives CDR1 SGHVS, CDR2 FQNEAQ. The full variable domain, with the rest looked up from reference TRBV7-8 and TRBJ2-7, is GAGVSQSPRYKVAKRGQDVALRCDPISGHVSLFWYQQALGQGPEFLTYFQNEAQLDKSGLPSDRFFAERPEGSVSTLKIQRTQQEDSAVYLCASSLNSGGYGYYEQYFGPGTRLTVT.

In its sample, this clone was seen once. The J gene is TRBJ2-5, the V gene TRBV10-3; 8 bases match TRBD1. Germline V gives CDR1 ENHRY, CDR2 SYGVKD. This CDR3 is 15 amino acids long. V gave up 3 bases and J gave up 2 bases; unmatched junction bases: 5. The CDR3 sequence: CAISDQGQGQETQYF. In nucleotides, the CDR3 is TGTGCCATCAGTGACCAAGGACAGGGTCAAGAGACCCAGTACTTC.

The rearrangement uses TRBV5-4 and TRBJ2-1; TRBD2 agrees at 8 bases. CDR3 length equals 16 residues. The V and J ends lost 4 bases and 8 bases, in that order; junction bases with no gene match: 14. Per germline, CDR1 SGHNT and CDR2 YYREEE (reference sequence). For the CDR3, the DNA is TGTGCCAGCAGCCCAACCTTAGGTGGGACTAGAGATGAGCAGTTCTTC. It codes for CASSPTLGGTRDEQFF.

This chain uses TRBV10-3 with TRBJ1-1; 10 bases match TRBD1. Germline CDR1 ENHRY, CDR2 SYGVKD. The CDR3 sequence is 14 residues long. The trim removed 0 bases at V and 11 bases at J, leaving 6 bases unmatched. In DNA, the CDR3 is TGTGCCATCAGTGAGTCGACAGGGGGCGAATGGGCTTTCTTT. This codes for CAISESTGGEWAFF.

The chain combines TRBV9 with TRBJ2-1, with 9 bases that match TRBD2. CDR1 and CDR2 from the germline V gene are SGDLS and YYNGEE. This CDR3 spans 20 amino acids. V dropped 3 bases and J dropped 0; count of bases not matched to a gene: 16. CDR3 loop: CASSEPAGGSLSSSYNEQFF. CDR3 DNA: TGTGCCAGCAGCGAACCAGCGGGAGGTAGCCTCTCGAGCTCCTACAATGAGCAGTTCTTC.

The chain employs TRBV6-1 and TRBJ1-5; 7 bases are shared with TRBD1. CDR1 and CDR2 from the germline V gene are MNHNS and SASEGT. The CDR3 covers 16 residues. V lost 0 bases and J lost 1; bases outside the gene matches: 3. The CDR3 region is CASSEATGQSNQPQHF. CDR3 coding DNA: TGTGCCAGCAGTGAAGCGACGGGACAGAGCAATCAGCCCCAGCATTTT.

DNA of the CDR3: TGTGCCAGTACCTCGACAGGGCGTGAAAAACTGTTTTTT. It yields the protein CASTSTGREKLFF. This sequence joins TRBV19 and TRBJ1-4; 7 nucleotides align to TRBD1. J gave up 7 bases and V 7 bases, and 6 bases lay outside the gene matches. The CDR3 covers 13 residues. Germline V gene lookup returns CDR1 LNHDA and CDR2 SQIVND (reference sequence).

The gene calls are TRBV4-2 and TRBJ1-2; 9 bases line up with TRBD1. The CDR3 extends over 13 amino acids. Germline V gene lookup returns CDR1 LGHNA and CDR2 YNFKEQ. V shed 1 base and J 6 bases; nucleotides not matched to a gene: 0. For the CDR3, the DNA is TGTGCCAGCAGCCAAGGGGACAGGGATGGCTACACCTTC. This encodes CASSQGDRDGYTF.

The J gene is TRBJ2-1, the V gene TRBV5-4; D is possibly TRBD2 (7 bases). The CDR3 contains 16 residues. Looked up from germline, CDR1 is SGHNT and CDR2 is YYREEE (reference sequence). V was shortened by 5 bases and J by 0 bases, with 15 bases between the two germline ends. The CDR3 region is CASRGGARGSYNEQFF. As DNA, the CDR3 is TGTGCCAGCAGGGGGGGGGCCAGGGGCTCCTACAATGAGCAGTTCTTC.

This clone came up once. This chain links TRBV7-3 with TRBJ2-3; a weak D match, TRBD2 (6 bases). This CDR3 has 15 amino acids. V lost 0 bases and J 4 bases, leaving 11 bases between the germline ends. CDR1 SGHTA and CDR2 FQGTGA come from the germline V gene. CDR3 protein: CASSLTSGWADTQYF. The CDR3 DNA sequence: TGTGCCAGCAGCTTAACTAGCGGTTGGGCAGATACGCAGTATTTT.

This chain joins TRBV29-1 and TRBJ2-2, with a tentative D call TRBD1 (6 bases). CDR1 is SQVTM and CDR2 is ANQGSEA in the germline V gene. Trimming pared 4 bases from V and 4 bases from J, leaving 10 bases between. The CDR3 is 13 amino acids. The CDR3 protein is CSVGDMGTGELFF. DNA of the CDR3: TGCAGCGTTGGGGACATGGGCACCGGGGAGCTGTTTTTT.

CDR3 loop: CASSLLAGGTGELFF. The DNA of the CDR3 is TGCGCCAGCAGCTTACTAGCGGGAGGGACCGGGGAGCTGTTTTTT. V gene TRBV5-1 combines with J gene TRBJ2-2, with 13 nucleotides matching TRBD2. With V trimmed by 2 bases and J by 5 bases, 0 bases remained unmatched. Germline V CDR1 and CDR2: SGHRS, YFSETQ. CDR3 length: 15 residues.

V usage is TRBV5-1 and J usage is TRBJ2-7; D might be TRBD1 (5 bases). V was clipped by 3 bases and J by 3 bases, with 13 bases between them. CDR1 and CDR2 from the germline V gene are SGHRS and YFSETQ. The CDR3 is made up of 14 amino acids. The CDR3 region has the DNA TGCGCCAGCAGCTCACGCCTAGACAGCTACGAGCAGTACTTC. This encodes CASSSRLDSYEQYF.

The chain links TRBV18 to TRBJ1-5; D remains unclear. The V end was cut by 3 bases, the J end by 2 bases, with 11 bases between. The germline gives CDR1 KGHSH, CDR2 LQKENI. This CDR3 has 15 residues. CDR3 amino acids: CASSPGRVGNQPQHF. The CDR3 DNA reads TGTGCCAGCTCACCCGGGAGGGTGGGCAATCAGCCCCAGCATTTT.

J is TRBJ2-7 and V is TRBV20-1; 7 bases are a match to TRBD1. This CDR3 has 11 amino acids. J was trimmed by 6 bases and V by 2 bases; bases with no gene match: 1. Germline loops: CDR1 DFQATT, CDR2 SNEGSKA (reference sequence). CDR3 amino acids: CSARTGAEQYF. In DNA, the CDR3 is TGCAGTGCTAGAACAGGGGCCGAGCAGTACTTC.

This clone has only a few counts. V gene TRBV9 combines with J gene TRBJ1-1, with TRBD1 matching over 10 bases. Germline CDR1 is SGDLS and CDR2 is YYNGEE. The CDR3 runs 16 residues. V shed 4 bases, J shed 6 bases, and the junction held 12 bases outside the gene matches. Here the CDR3 DNA reads TGTGCCAGCAGCCCACAGACAGGGGGCGGGGAGTCTGAAGCTTTCTTT. Protein: CASSPQTGGGESEAFF.

The rearrangement links TRBV9 to TRBJ2-3; 8 bases fit TRBD2. With 0 bases clipped from V and 0 bases from J, the junction kept 9 bases outside the gene matches. Germline assignment: CDR1 SGDLS and CDR2 YYNGEE. This CDR3 spans 18 amino acids. CDR3 protein: CASSVGVSGIVSTDTQYF. CDR3 nucleotides: TGTGCCAGCAGCGTAGGGGTTAGCGGGATCGTTAGCACAGATACGCAGTATTTT.

The chain has TRBV7-2 and TRBJ2-7; the D gene is possibly TRBD1 (5 bases). The CDR3 has 14 amino acids. Trimming cost V 3 bases and J 3 bases, with 12 bases left between them. The germline gives CDR1 SGHTA, CDR2 FQGNSA. This CDR3 reads CASSFKGRDYEQYF. The CDR3 DNA reads as TGTGCCAGCAGCTTCAAGGGGCGCGACTACGAGCAGTACTTC.